Listed below are T cell receptor beta chains from one sample, sequenced in a study of T cells in Graves' hyperthyroidism and ophthalmopathy. Using its own MiXCR run on the multiplex PCR reads, TCRdb lists one record per CDR3 protein. The table lists 600,000 or so distinct CDR3 sequences, around 16% of them singletons. The sequenced sample consisted of blood. Receptors originate from a woman aged 25-40 years with Graves' hyperthyroidism. The CDR3 runs from the conserved cysteine through the conserved F or W. D genes are given only for firm matches. Clone size is stated in some rows and not others, as once, few, many or a class when expanded.

J gene | V gene | D gene | clone size | CDR3 DNA | CDR3 protein
TRBJ2-3 | TRBV28 | NA | many | TGTGCCAGCAGTCCGTTCGGGTCTAGCACAGATACGCAGTATTTT | CASSPFGSSTDTQYF
TRBJ2-3 | TRBV20-1 | NA | NA | TGCAGTGCTAGACCGGGAATACTCACAGATACGCAGTATTTT | CSARPGILTDTQYF
TRBJ1-6 | TRBV10-1 | NA | few | TGCGCCAGCAGCCCCGACGCCTATAATTCACCCCTCCACTTT | CASSPDAYNSPLHF
TRBJ2-3 | TRBV12-5 | TRBD2 | few | TGTGCTAGTGCCCTGAGGGCGGGAGGGGTGGGCTCAGATACGCAGTATTTT | CASALRAGGVGSDTQYF
TRBJ2-7 | TRBV7-3 | TRBD1 | NA | TGTGCCAGCGGCTTCGACAGGGGGCGCGCCTACGAGCAGTACTTC | CASGFDRGRAYEQYF
TRBJ1-4 | TRBV10-3 | NA | NA | TGTGCCATCAGTGAGGGACAGCGAAATGAAAAACTGTTTTTT | CAISEGQRNEKLFF
TRBJ2-7 | TRBV6-2/TRBV6-3 | NA | few | TGTGCCAGCAGTTACTGGAGGGTCGTTGGCTACGAGCAGTACTTC | CASSYWRVVGYEQYF
TRBJ2-7 | TRBV27 | TRBD2 | many | TGTGCCAGCAGTTACCGCGGGGGGGGGTTCGAGCAGTACTTC | CASSYRGGGFEQYF
TRBJ2-1 | TRBV27 | NA | many | TGTGCCAGCAGTTCGCGAGCGCAAATACCATCTTACAATGAGCAGTTCTTC | CASSSRAQIPSYNEQFF
TRBJ2-2 | TRBV7-2 | NA | NA | TGTGCCAGCAGCTCAAAAATTATCAGTCCCGGGGAGCTGTTTTTT | CASSSKIISPGELFF
TRBJ2-3 | TRBV6-2/TRBV6-3 | NA | many | TGTGCCAGCAGTACACCCCCAGATACGCAGTATTTT | CASSTPPDTQYF
TRBJ2-5 | TRBV7-2 | NA | NA | TGTGCCAGCAGCTTAGCGAGTAGAGGCTTAGAGACCCAGTACTTC | CASSLASRGLETQYF
TRBJ2-7 | TRBV10-3 | TRBD1 | many | TGTGCCATCAGGAAACCTCAGGACAGGGGTAGCGAGCAGTACTTC | CAIRKPQDRGSEQYF
TRBJ1-5 | TRBV30 | NA | many | TGTGCCTGGAGTGTCTCGGGGGGTCAGCCCCAGCATTTT | CAWSVSGGQPQHF
TRBJ2-5 | TRBV18 | NA | NA | TGTGCCAGCTCACCGTCTGGCTTGAGGGAGACCCAGTACTTC | CASSPSGLRETQYF
TRBJ2-7 | TRBV10-2 | TRBD1 | few | TGCGCCAGCAGGGCCCCAGATGACAGGGACCCTTACGAGCAGTACTTC | CASRAPDDRDPYEQYF
TRBJ2-3 | TRBV5-1 | NA | few | TGCGCCAGCAGGTTCGACCCCCCGGCTGATACGCAGTATTTT | CASRFDPPADTQYF
TRBJ2-4 | TRBV18 | NA | NA | TGTGCCAGCTCACCGGGAAGAGCCAAAAACATTCAGTACTTC | CASSPGRAKNIQYF
TRBJ1-1 | TRBV27 | NA | many | TGTGCCAGCAGTTTCGCCAGGGGAGACACTGAAGCTTTCTTT | CASSFARGDTEAFF
TRBJ2-3 | TRBV24-1 | TRBD2 | NA | TGTGCCACCAGTGATTTCGGGCTAGCGGGAACAGATACGCAGTATTTT | CATSDFGLAGTDTQYF
TRBJ2-4 | TRBV6-2/TRBV6-3 | TRBD2 | NA | TGTGCCAGCAACCTAGCGGGAGGGCCACGGGCCAAAAACATTCAGTACTTC | CASNLAGGPRAKNIQYF
TRBJ1-2 | TRBV7-9 | TRBD1 | NA | TGTGCCAGCAGCATGCTACAGGGGAACTATGGCTACACCTTC | CASSMLQGNYGYTF
TRBJ2-7 | TRBV29-1 | NA | NA | TGCAGCGTTAAGACCCCCGAGCAGTACTTC | CSVKTPEQYF
TRBJ2-4 | TRBV7-7 | TRBD2 | NA | TGTGCTAGCAGCGCATCCGGGACTAGCGGGAGATTCGTAAACATTCAGTACTTC | CASSASGTSGRFVNIQYF
TRBJ2-3 | TRBV7-2 | NA | NA | TGTGCCAGCAGCTTAGCCCGGGGACCAGATACGCAGTATTTT | CASSLARGPDTQYF
TRBJ1-5 | TRBV20-1 | TRBD1 | many | TGCAGTGCTATCAGTCGGGACAGTCTCCATCAGCCCCAGCATTTT | CSAISRDSLHQPQHF
TRBJ1-1 | TRBV28 | NA | many | TGTGCCAGCAGTGTGTACATGAACACTGAAGCTTTCTTT | CASSVYMNTEAFF
TRBJ2-3 | TRBV2 | TRBD2 | many | TGTGCCAGCACCACGACTAGCGGGAAAACAGATACGCAGTATTTT | CASTTTSGKTDTQYF
TRBJ2-3 | TRBV24-1 | NA | NA | TGTGCCACCCGTACGGGGGATACGCAGTATTTT | CATRTGDTQYF
TRBJ2-3 | TRBV11-3 | TRBD1 | once | TGTGCCAGCAGCTTGTTGGGGGGACAGGGTACGGATACGCAGTATTTT | CASSLLGGQGTDTQYF
TRBJ1-5 | TRBV6-2/TRBV6-3 | TRBD1 | NA | TGTGCCAGCAGCCCAACCTGGACAGGTGATCAGCCCCAGCATTTT | CASSPTWTGDQPQHF
TRBJ2-1 | TRBV2 | NA | many | TGTGCCAGCACCAGGACTGGAAATGAGCAGTTCTTC | CASTRTGNEQFF
TRBJ1-2 | TRBV7-2 | TRBD1 | many | TGTGCCAGCAGCCCAAAAACAGGGGGGTCGGGCTACACCTTC | CASSPKTGGSGYTF
TRBJ1-1 | TRBV6-1 | TRBD1 | many | TGTGCCAGCAGTTTAACAGGGGGTCGGAACACTGAAGCTTTCTTT | CASSLTGGRNTEAFF
TRBJ2-1 | TRBV6-1 | NA | many | TGTGCCAGCAGTGGTGACCGAAGCTCCTACAATGAGCAGTTCTTC | CASSGDRSSYNEQFF
TRBJ2-3 | TRBV12-3/TRBV12-4 | NA | few | TGTGCCAGCAGTTTTTTTAGCGCGGGGATTTTAGGAGATACGCAGTATTTT | CASSFFSAGILGDTQYF
TRBJ2-7 | TRBV10-3 | NA | few | TGTGCCATCAACGATGCGGACCCGTTCTACGAGCAGTACTTC | CAINDADPFYEQYF
TRBJ1-2 | TRBV6-2/TRBV6-3 | NA | many | TGTGCCAGCAGCAGGAGGACGCGGGACTATGGCTACACCTTC | CASSRRTRDYGYTF
TRBJ1-5 | TRBV2 | NA | many | TGTGCCAGCAGTGGGACAGCCCCGAATAGCAATCAGCCCCAGCATTTT | CASSGTAPNSNQPQHF
TRBJ2-1 | TRBV12-3/TRBV12-4 | TRBD1 | many | TGTGCCAGCAGTCAGTCCCCCGGACAGGGTCAGTTCTTC | CASSQSPGQGQFF
TRBJ1-5 | TRBV6-2/TRBV6-3 | NA | many | TGTGCCAGCAGCACTATAGCCGCACAGGCGTATAGCAATCAGCCCCAGCATTTT | CASSTIAAQAYSNQPQHF
TRBJ2-5 | TRBV20-1 | NA | many | TGCAGTGCTAGTGGACCAGAAAGGACCCAGTACTTC | CSASGPERTQYF
TRBJ2-1 | TRBV19 | NA | NA | TGTGCCAGTAGTATAGGAGTGTTGAATGAGCAGTTCTTC | CASSIGVLNEQFF
TRBJ1-4 | TRBV30 | TRBD1 | few | TGTGCCTGGAGTGGGGACAGGGGAGTAACTAATGAAAAACTGTTTTTT | CAWSGDRGVTNEKLFF
TRBJ2-7 | TRBV7-2 | TRBD2 | many | TGTGCCAGCAGCTTTTCCGGGACTAGCAGCTACGAGCAGTACTTC | CASSFSGTSSYEQYF
TRBJ2-7 | TRBV6-1 | NA | many | TGTGCCAGCAGTTCCCGGGACTCCGGATTTTACGAGCAGTACTTC | CASSSRDSGFYEQYF